This TCR beta chain was documented in a study of cytomegalovirus exposure and HLA in healthy donors. CDR1 is SQVTM, CDR2 ANQGSEA, per germline. This CDR3 region has 12 residues. Trimming cost V 7 bases and J 3 bases; bases outside gene matches: 5. General study results and limits: With later analysis, a missense DCLRE1C variant became linked to TCR beta V- and J-gene trimming.

The PCR made use of 60 Vbeta and 13 Jbeta primers. TCRdb's table, derived via immunoSEQ multiplex PCR, lists solely in-frame clones and lacks some. Here the sample spans about 75,000 clones, 84% being singletons. Concerning this clone itself: What it binds is not known.

This sequence joins TRBV29-1 and TRBJ2-7; TRBD2 matches at 8 bases. The receptor's source is a man aged 70-80 years in good health and CMV-seropositive. The specimen sequenced was PBMCs. CDR3 nucleotides: TGCAGCGCCGGACTAGCAGTCTACGAGCAGTACTTC. Protein sequence: CSAGLAVYEQYF.